Shown below are 28 T cell receptor beta chains from a single sample sequenced in a study of blood T cell repertoires in COVID-19. Method: immunoSEQ multiplex PCR; TCRdb's copy keeps in-frame clones and lacks some. The sample records some 320,000 clones, 85% to 95% being singletons. The sequenced sample consisted of PBMCs or T cells enriched from blood (not recorded which). These receptors all come from a woman aged 30 to 39 who had been exposed to COVID-19.

V and J are TRBV7-2 and TRBJ1-5, with D possibly being TRBD1 (6 bases). Germline CDR1 and CDR2: SGHTA and FQGNSA. The CDR3 length is 14 residues. Deletions cut 3 bases from V and 7 bases from J, with 13 bases between. CDR3: CASSFGHREQPQHF. The CDR3 nucleotides are TGTGCCAGCAGCTTCGGTCACAGGGAACAGCCCCAGCATTTT.

V usage is TRBV7-2 and J usage is TRBJ1-2, with a weak D call TRBD1 (5 bases). This CDR3 has 14 residues. Germline lookup yields CDR1 SGHTA and CDR2 FQGNSA. Trimming stripped 5 bases from V and 4 bases from J, with 14 bases between. The CDR3 is CASSATVGLYGYTF. CDR3 DNA: TGTGCCAGCAGCGCGACAGTGGGCCTCTATGGCTACACCTTC.

This chain links TRBV4-1 with TRBJ1-4; 8 bases are a match to TRBD1. With 5 bases clipped from V and 2 bases from J, the junction kept 4 bases outside the gene matches. Germline V lookup: CDR1 MGHRA, CDR2 YSYEKL. The CDR3 extends over 15 amino acids. As DNA, the CDR3 is TGCGCCAGCAGCAAAAACAGGGGGACTAATGAAAAACTGTTTTTT. Its protein is CASSKNRGTNEKLFF.

The chain joins TRBV28 to TRBJ2-3; 9 bases align to TRBD2. The CDR3 is made up of 15 amino acids. Trimming cost V 4 bases and J 3 bases; bases outside gene matches: 5. Looked up from germline, CDR1 is MDHEN and CDR2 is SYDVKM. CDR3 nucleotide sequence: TGTGCCAGCAGTTCTGCGGGGGGGCAGACAGATACGCAGTATTTT. This codes for CASSSAGGQTDTQYF.

Here the CDR3 reads CASSLDTRVEQFF. CDR3 bases: TGTGCCAGCAGCTTAGATACGCGGGTTGAGCAGTTCTTC. This rearrangement joins TRBV7-2 to TRBJ2-1, with a weak D call TRBD2 (5 bases). Germline V gene lookup returns CDR1 SGHTA and CDR2 FQGNSA. This CDR3 comprises 13 residues. Trimming took 1 base from V and 9 from J, leaving 10 bases between them. The entire variable domain, with the rest obtained from reference TRBV7-2 and TRBJ2-1, is as follows: GAGVSQSPSNKVTEKGKDVELRCDPISGHTALYWYRQSLGQGLEFLIYFQGNSAPDKSGLPSDRFSAERTGGSVSTLTIQRTQQEDSAVYLCASSLDTRVEQFFGPGTRLTVL.

As concerns this clone: Other DNA sequences in this specimen translate into the identical CDR3. The chain uses TRBV2 and TRBJ2-1, with 7 bases fitting TRBD2. V lost 6 bases and J lost 0; bases outside the gene matches: 2. The CDR3 contains 14 residues. Germline V CDR1 and CDR2: SNHLY, FYNNEI. CDR3 loop: CASRRGSSYNEQFF. The CDR3 bases are TGTGCCAGCAGGCGGGGGAGCTCCTACAATGAGCAGTTCTTC.

This chain joins TRBV27 and TRBJ2-1, with a weak D call TRBD1 (6 bases). This CDR3 contains 16 residues. Deletions cut 5 bases from V and 4 bases from J, with 18 bases between. Germline V gives CDR1 MNHEY, CDR2 SMNVEV (reference sequence). CDR3 amino acids: CASSETGFAVYNEQFF. DNA of the CDR3: TGTGCCAGCAGTGAAACAGGGTTTGCTGTTTACAATGAGCAGTTCTTC.

This clone was seen only once. The chain recombines TRBV6-5 with TRBJ1-1; 9 nucleotides line up with TRBD1. CDR1 is MNHEY, CDR2 SVGAGI, per germline. Unmatched junction bases numbered 4, after V lost 0 bases and J lost 5 bases. This CDR3 region has 15 residues. This CDR3 reads CASSYSPGTGTEAFF. The DNA of the CDR3 is TGTGCCAGCAGTTACTCGCCCGGGACAGGGACTGAAGCTTTCTTT.

The chain carries TRBV19 and TRBJ1-1; possibly TRBD1 for D (6 bases). The V gene's germline CDR1 is LNHDA and CDR2 SQIVND (reference sequence). The CDR3 has 16 amino acids. The V and J ends lost 6 bases and 4 bases respectively, with 21 bases between them. For the CDR3, the DNA is TGTGCCAGTAGGGACGGGGGGCGAGGGTACGGCACTGAAGCTTTCTTT. Translated, it gives CASRDGGRGYGTEAFF.

The chain couples TRBV11-3 to TRBJ2-7; 7 nucleotides agree with TRBD1. The CDR3 totals 13 residues. Per germline, CDR1 SGHNT and CDR2 YENEEA. The V segment lost 0 bases and the J segment 6 bases; nucleotides outside the gene matches: 2. The CDR3 nucleotides read TGTGCCAGCAGCTTAGATGGGGACAGCGAGCAGTACTTC. It specifies CASSLDGDSEQYF.

This rearrangement joins TRBV7-2 to TRBJ2-1, with no clear D. CDR3 length: 14 residues. Germline V gene lookup returns CDR1 SGHTA and CDR2 FQGNSA. The V end was cut by 1 base, the J end by 5 bases, with 9 bases between. The CDR3 DNA follows: TGTGCCAGCAGCTTAGAACAACTACACAATGAGCAGTTCTTC. Protein: CASSLEQLHNEQFF.

This rearrangement joins TRBV7-8 to TRBJ1-2; 9 bases align to TRBD1. The CDR3 length is 15 residues. With V trimmed by 0 bases and J by 4 bases, 3 bases remained unmatched. Germline CDR1 and CDR2: SGHVS and FQNEAQ. The CDR3 DNA reads TGTGCCAGCAGCTTAGCCAACAGGGGGCGCTATGGCTACACCTTC. It codes for CASSLANRGRYGYTF.

The chain uses TRBV5-5 and TRBJ1-4; tentatively, D is TRBD1 (5 bases). The V end was cut by 2 bases, the J end by 0 bases, with 20 bases between. The CDR3 has 19 amino acids. CDR1 and CDR2 (germline): SGHKS, YYEKEE (reference sequence). CDR3 protein: CASSFGQGRGLTTNEKLFF. The CDR3 region has the DNA TGTGCCAGCAGCTTCGGGCAGGGAAGGGGCCTAACAACTAATGAAAAACTGTTTTTT.

V gene TRBV5-1 combines with J gene TRBJ1-2, with TRBD1 matching 9 bases. V was pared by 4 bases and J by 2 bases, with 12 bases of the junction left unmatched. This CDR3 has 17 amino acids. CDR1 is SGHRS and CDR2 is YFSETQ in the germline V gene. The CDR3 region has the DNA TGCGCCAGCAGCCAACAGGGGGCAGTGATCTCGAACTATGGCTACACCTTC. It specifies CASSQQGAVISNYGYTF.

This rearrangement joins TRBV7-3 to TRBJ1-1; 9 bases match TRBD1. This CDR3 contains 13 residues. The V and J ends lost 5 bases and 5 bases, in that order; junction bases with no gene match: 3. CDR1 SGHTA and CDR2 FQGTGA come from the germline V gene. This CDR3 is CASSRDRETEAFF. Here the CDR3 DNA reads TGTGCCAGCAGCCGGGACAGGGAAACTGAAGCTTTCTTT.

The V call is TRBV4-3, the J call TRBJ1-4, with a tentative D call TRBD1 (5 bases). Germline V gene lookup returns CDR1 LGHNA and CDR2 YSLEER. The CDR3 length is 15 residues. Trimming took 0 bases from V and 8 from J, leaving 13 bases between them. CDR3 DNA sequence: TGCGCCAGCAGCCAAGAGAGACAGCTGTTCGAAAAACTGTTTTTT. Protein sequence: CASSQERQLFEKLFF.

The rearrangement links TRBV5-8 to TRBJ2-7, with D possibly being TRBD1 (7 bases). The CDR3 totals 16 residues. Germline assignment: CDR1 SGHTS and CDR2 YDEGEE. Between the trimmed V and J ends, which lost 2 bases and 5 bases, there was a span of 20 bases. The CDR3 DNA reads TGTGCCAGCAGCTTTGGACTACAGGGGAGTTTTGACGAGCAGTACTTC. This sequence encodes CASSFGLQGSFDEQYF.

The V gene is TRBV5-5, the J gene TRBJ1-5; tentatively, D is TRBD1 (5 bases). The CDR3 runs 15 residues. The germline CDR1 and CDR2 sequences are SGHKS and YYEKEE (reference sequence). V was trimmed by 3 bases and J by 0 bases, leaving 10 bases between them. CDR3 protein: CASSSFGGSNQPQHF. DNA for the CDR3: TGTGCCAGCAGCTCGTTCGGGGGTAGCAATCAGCCCCAGCATTTT.

This clone was found once. The chain links TRBV10-3 to TRBJ2-2; possibly TRBD1 for D (5 bases). Germline assignment: CDR1 ENHRY and CDR2 SYGVKD. The length of the CDR3 is 13 residues. The ends were cut back, 4 bases at V and 6 bases at J, with 9 bases in the middle. The CDR3 loop is CAISGQTAGELFF. The CDR3 DNA is TGTGCCATCAGTGGACAGACCGCCGGGGAGCTGTTTTTT.

V usage is TRBV6-2 or TRBV6-3 and J usage is TRBJ1-5, with 8 bases aligning to TRBD1. V lost 2 bases to trimming and J lost 2 bases; unmatched junction nucleotides: 2. This CDR3 has 15 amino acids. Germline V lookup: CDR1 MNHEY, CDR2 SVGEGT. Here the CDR3 reads CASSYPGQGNQPQHF. The CDR3 DNA reads TGTGCCAGCAGTTACCCGGGACAGGGCAATCAGCCCCAGCATTTT.

The rearrangement links TRBV7-9 to TRBJ2-3; TRBD2 matches at 7 bases. The CDR3 is 17 residues long. The V gene's germline CDR1 is SEHNR and CDR2 FQNEAQ (reference sequence). Unmatched junction bases numbered 11, after V lost 5 bases and J lost 0 bases. In DNA form, the CDR3 reads TGTGCCAGCAGCCGACCGGCGGGGGTGACTAGCACAGATACGCAGTATTTT. It encodes CASSRPAGVTSTDTQYF.

The V call is TRBV18, the J call TRBJ1-5; a possible D gene is TRBD1 (6 bases). The CDR3 covers 16 residues. Germline values: CDR1 KGHSH, CDR2 LQKENI. The V and J ends lost 5 bases and 3 bases respectively, with 17 bases between them. DNA of the CDR3: TGTGCCAGCTCAACGGACAGCCCTCGGAACAATCAGCCCCAGCATTTT. This translates into CASSTDSPRNNQPQHF. The full variable domain, its missing parts supplied by reference TRBV18 and TRBJ1-5, is NAGVMQNPRHLVRRRGQEARLRCSPMKGHSHVYWYRQLPEEGLKFMVYLQKENIIDESGMPKERFSAEFPKEGPSILRIQQVVRGDSAAYFCASSTDSPRNNQPQHFGDGTRLSIL.

The V gene is TRBV5-1, the J gene TRBJ1-1; maybe TRBD1 (6 bases). This CDR3 comprises 14 residues. Germline values: CDR1 SGHRS, CDR2 YFSETQ. V was clipped by 3 bases and J by 8 bases, with 17 bases between them. The CDR3 coding sequence is TGCGCCAGCAGCTACATCTACGACAGGCGAGAAGCTTTCTTT. Amino acids: CASSYIYDRREAFF.

The chain joins TRBV7-9 to TRBJ1-4, with a possible D match to TRBD1 (5 bases). V lost 1 base to trimming and J lost 3 bases, with 12 bases between them. The CDR3 contains 16 residues. Germline V gene data show CDR1 as SEHNR and CDR2 as FQNEAQ (reference sequence). CDR3 DNA: TGTGCCAGCAGCTTAGGGCGACAGACTCCTAATGAAAAACTGTTTTTT. Its translation is CASSLGRQTPNEKLFF. The full variable domain, its missing parts supplied by reference TRBV7-9 and TRBJ1-4, is DTGVSQNPRHKITKRGQNVTFRCDPISEHNRLYWYRQTLGQGPEFLTYFQNEAQLEKSRLLSDRFSAERPKGSFSTLEIQRTEQGDSAMYLCASSLGRQTPNEKLFFGSGTQLSVL.

The rearrangement links TRBV12-5 to TRBJ1-1, with a weak D call TRBD1 (6 bases). Deletions cut 0 bases from V and 3 bases from J, with 14 bases between. Germline V gives CDR1 LGHNT, CDR2 FRNRAP. The CDR3 runs to 16 residues. The CDR3 region is CASGLVQGGVYTEAFF. The CDR3 bases are TGTGCTAGTGGTTTGGTACAGGGCGGAGTGTACACTGAAGCTTTCTTT.

This chain joins TRBV5-6 and TRBJ2-3; maybe TRBD1 (5 bases). Trimming took 2 bases from V and 1 from J, leaving 11 bases between them. Germline V CDR1 and CDR2: SGHDT, YYEEEE. The CDR3 runs to 15 residues. The DNA for the CDR3 is TGTGCCAGCAGCTTCCCGTTACAGGGCACAGATACGCAGTATTTT. It codes for CASSFPLQGTDTQYF.

The chain couples TRBV13 to TRBJ2-1; TRBD2 aligns across 7 bases. Germline CDR1 and CDR2: PRHDT and FYEKMQ (reference sequence). V was clipped by 4 bases and J by 4 bases; unmatched bases: 4. This CDR3 spans 14 amino acids. The chain's CDR3 is CASSSSSGYNEQFF. The CDR3 DNA follows: TGTGCCAGCAGCTCCTCTAGCGGTTACAATGAGCAGTTCTTC.

This sequence joins TRBV14 and TRBJ1-6; D not certain. CDR3 length equals 17 residues. Trimming removed 0 bases from V and 8 bases from J, with 17 bases in between. Germline V gene sequence: CDR1 SGHDN, CDR2 FVKESK. The DNA of the CDR3 is TGTGCCAGCAGCCAAGATCGTTCCAATGATGAGGATTCACCCCTCCACTTT. Its translation is CASSQDRSNDEDSPLHF.